The 17 T cell receptor beta chains presented below share a single source sample, sequenced in a study of Ad26.COV2.S vaccination and SARS-CoV-2 variants. Treatment indicated: some 20 received Ad26.COV2.S at low or high dose, single or two shots; about 5 received placebo; per-sample allocation not given. Sampling was performed 63 days after the first vaccine or placebo injection. Using immunoSEQ multiplex PCR, the repertoire was profiled, and TCRdb retains in-frame clones only, with some absent. Among around 320,000 clones listed, 85% to 90% were seen once. Sequencing was performed on peripheral blood, taken in a trial of Ad26.COV2.S vaccine versus placebo. The receptors were sampled from a person between 18 and 60 years old who received the Ad26.COV2.S COVID-19 vaccine or a placebo.

The V and J genes are TRBV5-6 and TRBJ1-2, with TRBD1 matching 9 bases. This CDR3 is 15 amino acids long. V lost 2 bases to trimming and J lost 4 bases; unmatched junction nucleotides: 6. In germline, CDR1 is SGHDT, CDR2 YYEEEE. CDR3 amino acids: CASSFTGGATYGYTF. The CDR3, as DNA: TGTGCCAGCAGCTTTACAGGGGGCGCGACCTATGGCTACACCTTC.

The chain combines TRBV2 with TRBJ1-6; 10 bases are a match to TRBD1. V gave up 4 bases and J gave up 3 bases; unmatched junction bases: 3. Looked up from germline, CDR1 is SNHLY and CDR2 is FYNNEI. The CDR3 is made up of 16 amino acids. CDR3 residues: CASSGRDRGYNSPLHF. The CDR3 nucleotides read TGTGCCAGCAGTGGGCGGGACAGGGGCTATAATTCACCCCTCCACTTT.

The chain has TRBV15 and TRBJ2-6; TRBD1 matches 8 bases. Losses at the gene ends were 0 bases for V and 0 bases for J; bases not matched to a gene: 7. CDR3 length: 19 amino acids. In germline, CDR1 is LNHNV, CDR2 YYDKDF (reference sequence). CDR3 residues: CATSRDGQGVISGANVLTF. The CDR3 DNA reads TGTGCCACCAGCAGAGACGGACAGGGAGTTATCTCTGGGGCCAACGTCCTGACTTTC.

The genes are TRBV2 and TRBJ1-2, with a possible D match to TRBD1 (5 bases). The germline V and J ends were trimmed by 1 base and 4 bases, with 16 bases remaining between them. This CDR3 has 16 amino acids. The germline V gene encodes CDR1 SNHLY and CDR2 FYNNEI. The DNA for the CDR3 is TGTGCCAGCAGTGAAGGATCTGGGGCACTGAGCTATGGCTACACCTTC. This codes for CASSEGSGALSYGYTF.

V is TRBV7-2 and J is TRBJ2-3; D may be TRBD1 or TRBD2 (6 bases each). This CDR3 is built from 16 residues. CDR1 is SGHTA, CDR2 FQGNSA, per germline. V gave up 5 bases and J gave up 2 bases, with 17 bases separating them. The CDR3 protein is CASSLRRGWITDTQYF. DNA of the CDR3: TGTGCCAGCAGCCTTCGGAGGGGGTGGATCACAGATACGCAGTATTTT.

The CDR3: CASSPTRAGTQYF. The CDR3 region has the DNA TGTGCCAGCTCACCTACCCGGGCTGGTACGCAGTATTTT. The gene calls are TRBV18 and TRBJ2-3, with no clear D. Germline assignment: CDR1 KGHSH and CDR2 LQKENI. This CDR3 is 13 amino acids long. The V end was cut by 3 bases, the J end by 8 bases, with 12 bases between.

The rearrangement uses TRBV25-1 and TRBJ1-2; D possibly corresponds to TRBD1 (5 bases). This CDR3 region has 14 residues. V lost 6 bases and J 3 bases, leaving 14 bases between the germline ends. Germline CDR1 reads MGHDK; CDR2 reads SYGVNS. The CDR3 sequence: CASSRDAEDYGYTF. In nucleotides, the CDR3 is TGTGCCAGCAGCCGGGACGCCGAGGACTATGGCTACACCTTC.

About this clone: Distinct nucleotide sequences in the sample also encode this CDR3. The V call is TRBV18, the J call TRBJ2-5, with 7 bases that match TRBD1. V trimming: 3 bases; J trimming: 2 bases; junction bases outside the gene matches: 3. The CDR3 is 14 amino acids. Germline lookup yields CDR1 KGHSH and CDR2 LQKENI. The CDR3 region is CASSPGTAQETQYF. In nucleotides, the CDR3 is TGTGCCAGCTCACCGGGGACAGCACAAGAGACCCAGTACTTC.

V and J are TRBV7-2 and TRBJ2-2; 9 bases line up with TRBD1. Losses at the gene ends were 5 bases for V and 9 bases for J; bases not matched to a gene: 10. The CDR3 is 15 residues long. CDR1 is SGHTA and CDR2 is FQGNSA in the germline V gene. The CDR3 DNA is TGTGCCAGCAGCGTACGCCGGGACAGGGATCGGGAGCTGTTTTTT. Translation gives CASSVRRDRDRELFF. The complete variable domain, with remaining parts taken from reference TRBV7-2 and TRBJ2-2, reads GAGVSQSPSNKVTEKGKDVELRCDPISGHTALYWYRQSLGQGLEFLIYFQGNSAPDKSGLPSDRFSAERTGGSVSTLTIQRTQQEDSAVYLCASSVRRDRDRELFFGEGSRLTVL.

The rearrangement uses TRBV7-9 and TRBJ1-5; 7 positions agree with TRBD1. V was clipped by 6 bases and J by 1 base; unmatched bases: 12. Germline V gene sequence: CDR1 SEHNR, CDR2 FQNEAQ (reference sequence). The CDR3 extends over 17 amino acids. CDR3 DNA: TGTGCCAGCAGTCAAGGGACAGTGCTATGGAGCAATCAGCCCCAGCATTTT. It codes for CASSQGTVLWSNQPQHF.

The chain joins TRBV7-2 to TRBJ2-7, with D possibly matching TRBD2 (7 bases). The CDR3 extends over 15 amino acids. The V end was cut by 5 bases, the J end by 2 bases, with 16 bases between. Germline lookup yields CDR1 SGHTA and CDR2 FQGNSA. The DNA of the CDR3 is TGTGCCAGCAGCCCAGAGGGGGGGGCCGCCTACGAGCAGTACTTC. It specifies CASSPEGGAAYEQYF. Combining the CDR3 with reference TRBV7-2 and TRBJ2-7 gives the whole variable domain GAGVSQSPSNKVTEKGKDVELRCDPISGHTALYWYRQSLGQGLEFLIYFQGNSAPDKSGLPSDRFSAERTGGSVSTLTIQRTQQEDSAVYLCASSPEGGAAYEQYFGPGTRLTVT.

This clone occurred a few times. The sample holds other DNA sequences that translate to the same CDR3. The V call is TRBV14, the J call TRBJ2-1; 11 nucleotides agree with TRBD2. The V segment lost 1 base and the J segment 4 bases; nucleotides outside the gene matches: 0. Germline lookup yields CDR1 SGHDN and CDR2 FVKESK. This CDR3 comprises 15 residues. The CDR3 spells CASSQGLAGYNEQFF. CDR3 nucleotides: TGTGCCAGCAGCCAAGGACTAGCGGGGTACAATGAGCAGTTCTTC.

The gene calls are TRBV6-5 and TRBJ1-1; 9 bases fit TRBD1. V lost 8 bases and J lost 4; bases outside the gene matches: 11. Germline V CDR1 and CDR2: MNHEY, SVGAGI. The CDR3 sequence is 15 residues long. The CDR3 reads CASDHRDRAGTEAFF. CDR3 coding DNA: TGTGCCAGCGATCACCGGGACAGGGCGGGCACTGAAGCTTTCTTT.

The chain carries TRBV7-2 and TRBJ2-2, with TRBD1 matching 8 bases. J lost 6 bases, V lost 2 bases, and 8 bases had no gene match. CDR3 length: 16 residues. The germline CDR1 and CDR2 sequences are SGHTA and FQGNSA. The CDR3 DNA follows: TGTGCCAGCAGCTTAAGGACAGGGAGAGGTCCCGGGGAGCTGTTTTTT. Translation: CASSLRTGRGPGELFF. Combining the CDR3 with reference TRBV7-2 and TRBJ2-2 gives the whole variable domain GAGVSQSPSNKVTEKGKDVELRCDPISGHTALYWYRQSLGQGLEFLIYFQGNSAPDKSGLPSDRFSAERTGGSVSTLTIQRTQQEDSAVYLCASSLRTGRGPGELFFGEGSRLTVL.

The gene calls are TRBV2 and TRBJ1-4; 8 bases fit TRBD1. The CDR3 is made up of 14 amino acids. The ends lost 6 bases at V and 5 bases at J; junction bases unmatched: 5. Germline V CDR1 and CDR2: SNHLY, FYNNEI. The CDR3 bases are TGTGCCAGCAGCCTGACAGGGGTAAATGAAAAACTGTTTTTT. This codes for CASSLTGVNEKLFF.

The V gene is TRBV4-2, the J gene TRBJ2-1; perhaps TRBD1 as D (5 bases). The CDR3 sequence is 15 residues long. Trimming pared 3 bases from V and 2 bases from J, leaving 11 bases between. From germline, CDR1 is LGHNA and CDR2 YNFKEQ. The CDR3, as DNA: TGTGCCAGCAGCCAGCCCATCAGGGCCTACAATGAGCAGTTCTTC. It yields the protein CASSQPIRAYNEQFF.

This chain uses TRBV15 with TRBJ1-1; tentatively, D is TRBD1 (6 bases). Germline loops: CDR1 LNHNV, CDR2 YYDKDF (reference sequence). V lost 0 bases to trimming and J lost 5 bases, with 10 bases between them. The CDR3 sequence is 14 residues long. DNA for the CDR3: TGTGCCACCAGCAGAGATAGGGGGAAAACTGAAGCTTTCTTT. Translating gives CATSRDRGKTEAFF.